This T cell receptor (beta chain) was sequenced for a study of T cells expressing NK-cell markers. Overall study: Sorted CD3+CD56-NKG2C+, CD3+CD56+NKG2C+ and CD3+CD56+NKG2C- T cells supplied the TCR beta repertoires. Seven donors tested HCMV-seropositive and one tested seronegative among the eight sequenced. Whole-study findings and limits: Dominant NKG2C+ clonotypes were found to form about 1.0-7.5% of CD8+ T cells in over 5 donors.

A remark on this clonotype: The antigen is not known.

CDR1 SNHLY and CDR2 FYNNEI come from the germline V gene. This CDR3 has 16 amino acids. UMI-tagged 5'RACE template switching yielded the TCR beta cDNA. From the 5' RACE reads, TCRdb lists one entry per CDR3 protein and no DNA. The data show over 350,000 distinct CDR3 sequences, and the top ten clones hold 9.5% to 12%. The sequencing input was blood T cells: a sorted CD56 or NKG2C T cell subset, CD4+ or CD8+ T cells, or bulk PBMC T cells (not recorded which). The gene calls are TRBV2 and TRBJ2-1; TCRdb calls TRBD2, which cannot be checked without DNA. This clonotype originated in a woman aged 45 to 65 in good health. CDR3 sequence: CASSSGLAGVKVEQFF.